This TCR beta chain appears in the sequencing data of a study of T cell changes during pregnancy in multiple sclerosis. V shed 3 bases and J shed 3 bases, with 14 bases lying between them. Germline V gene sequence: CDR1 ENHRY, CDR2 SYGVKD. The CDR3 has 15 residues. Sequencing was performed with immunoSEQ multiplex PCR; in TCRdb, only in-frame clones are kept and a portion is missing. The sample comprises about 40,000 clones, approximately 92% of which are singletons, and roughly 1.3% rests with the top ten. Sequencing used CD4+ T cells from peripheral blood mononuclear cells, obtained in the first trimester of pregnancy. This receptor was taken from a female donor with multiple sclerosis, enrolled in a pregnancy study. V gene TRBV10-3 combines with J gene TRBJ1-2; a weak D match, TRBD1 (5 bases). The CDR3 DNA sequence: TGTGCCATCAGTGAAGGGGCAGGCCCATACTATGGCTACACCTTC. As protein: CAISEGAGPYYGYTF.